This T cell receptor (beta chain) originates from a study of identical twins. Germline CDR1 reads KGHDR; CDR2 reads SFDVKD. The ends lost 5 bases at V and 7 bases at J; junction bases unmatched: 6. This CDR3 is 14 amino acids long. This clonotype was counted ten times or more. Its antigen is unidentified. One entry per CDR3 protein, called by TCRdb with MiXCR from the 5' RACE reads. The sample records about 660,000 distinct CDR3 sequences, under 9% being singletons. Findings of the study overall: In zero-insertion analyses, partial confounding could arise from invariant MAIT and iNKT cells. Model-predicted out-of-frame TCR alpha sharing fell below observed values in monozygotic twins.

Only healthy Caucasians were included as donors. These data also formed part of another study, on yellow fever vaccine responses in identical twins.

The chain uses TRBV24-1 and TRBJ2-1, with 8 nucleotides matching TRBD1. The material sequenced was PBMCs. The sequence was obtained from a woman in her late teens or twenties in good health. CDR3 region: CATSGGQGMNEQFF. The CDR3 DNA reads TGTGCCACCAGTGGCGGACAGGGTATGAATGAGCAGTTCTTC.